The 16 T cell receptor beta chains given below trace back to one sample, sequenced in a study of T-cell memory formation after mild COVID-19. TCRdb re-derived calls from the 5' RACE reads in MiXCR, one entry per CDR3 protein. The sample has around 530,000 distinct CDR3 sequences, less than 25% seen once; the top ten hold approximately 8.4%. Sequenced material: PBMCs or a T cell subset sorted from them (not recorded which). Source of these receptors: an adult woman who had mild COVID-19 (a few samples of this study predate the infection). Cell type and time point are not known.

This clonotype was observed a few times. The chain carries TRBV9 and TRBJ1-2; no clear D gene. From germline, CDR1 is SGDLS and CDR2 YYNGEE. V lost 1 base and J 8 bases, leaving 21 bases between the germline ends. The CDR3 contains 16 residues. The CDR3 DNA follows: TGTGCCAGCAGCGTAAGGGCGGTGGGTGGAGGTGAAGGCTACACCTTC. Translation gives CASSVRAVGGGEGYTF.

This chain joins TRBV5-1 and TRBJ1-4; 10 bases are shared with TRBD1. This CDR3 region has 17 residues. The J segment lost 1 base and the V segment lost 3 bases, leaving 6 bases of the junction unmatched. Germline V CDR1 and CDR2: SGHRS, YFSETQ. The CDR3, as DNA: TGCGCCAGCAGCTCACACCGGACAGGGGGAACTAATGAAAAACTGTTTTTT. Encoded protein: CASSSHRTGGTNEKLFF.

This clonotype was observed a handful of times. The chain recombines TRBV6-5 with TRBJ2-2, with 9 nucleotides matching TRBD1. This CDR3 has 15 residues. CDR1 is MNHEY and CDR2 is SVGAGI in the germline V gene. The V and J ends lost 6 bases and 6 bases, in that order; junction bases with no gene match: 8. The CDR3 sequence: CASSRTGVWAGELFF. DNA for the CDR3: TGTGCCAGCAGCCGGACAGGGGTATGGGCCGGGGAGCTGTTTTTT.

The J gene is TRBJ1-2, the V gene TRBV7-2; D possibly corresponds to TRBD1 (6 bases). The CDR3 runs to 15 residues. CDR1 is SGHTA, CDR2 FQGNSA, per germline. The V end was cut by 1 base, the J end by 2 bases, with 11 bases between. The CDR3 DNA is TGTGCCAGCAGCTTAGAAGTGAGGGGGAACTATGGCTACACCTTC. Translated: CASSLEVRGNYGYTF.

The chain is built from TRBV12-3 or TRBV12-4 and TRBJ1-1; 7 nucleotides agree with TRBD1. V lost 5 bases and J lost 7; bases outside the gene matches: 7. The CDR3 spans 13 residues. The chain's CDR3 is CASSLTGFREAFF. The CDR3 DNA sequence: TGTGCCAGCAGTCTGACAGGGTTCCGTGAAGCTTTCTTT.

The chain recombines TRBV30 with TRBJ2-7, with D unclear. Germline CDR1 is GTSNPN and CDR2 is SVGIG (reference sequence). This CDR3 has 14 residues. Trimming pared 2 bases from V and 2 bases from J, leaving 13 bases between. The CDR3 sequence is CAWSWRLLPYEQYF. In nucleotides, the CDR3 is TGTGCCTGGAGTTGGCGTCTACTTCCCTACGAGCAGTACTTC.

The sample holds a few counts of this clonotype. The chain employs TRBV5-1 and TRBJ2-1; 7 bases align to TRBD1. V shed 0 bases, J shed 12 bases, and the junction held 6 bases outside the gene matches. Germline V lookup: CDR1 SGHRS, CDR2 YFSETQ. The CDR3 totals 13 residues. The chain's CDR3 is CASSLDITGAQFF. The CDR3, as DNA: TGCGCCAGCAGCTTGGATATTACAGGGGCGCAGTTCTTC. Filled out from reference TRBV5-1 and TRBJ2-1, the complete variable domain reads KAGVTQTPRYLIKTRGQQVTLSCSPISGHRSVSWYQQTPGQGLQFLFEYFSETQRNKGNFPGRFSGRQFSNSRSEMNVSTLELGDSALYLCASSLDITGAQFFGPGTRLTVL.

This clonotype was counted many times. The V and J genes are TRBV9 and TRBJ2-2; D tentatively fits TRBD1 or TRBD2 (6 bases each). The CDR3 runs 19 residues. The V gene's germline CDR1 is SGDLS and CDR2 YYNGEE. V lost 1 base and J 0 bases, leaving 19 bases between the germline ends. The CDR3 spells CASSVSPGGDTSNTGELFF. The CDR3 region has the DNA TGTGCCAGCAGCGTAAGTCCCGGGGGCGATACCTCGAACACCGGGGAGCTGTTTTTT.

This clonotype was detected a few times. The rearrangement joins TRBV6-5 to TRBJ2-7; TRBD2 agrees at 7 bases. With 6 bases clipped from V and 1 base from J, the junction kept 9 bases outside the gene matches. Germline-derived CDR1 and CDR2 are MNHEY and SVGAGI. The CDR3 has 15 amino acids. CDR3 region: CASSLSWGGSYEQYF. Written as DNA, the CDR3 is TGTGCCAGCAGCCTCTCATGGGGAGGGTCCTACGAGCAGTACTTC.

This clonotype appeared a few times. This chain uses TRBV9 with TRBJ1-5; 7 positions agree with TRBD1. CDR1 and CDR2 from the germline V gene are SGDLS and YYNGEE. The CDR3 has 15 residues. Germline trimming cut 0 bases from V and 3 bases from J; bases unmatched to any gene: 3. CDR3 protein: CASSVGGGPNQPQHF. The CDR3 nucleotides read TGTGCCAGCAGCGTAGGAGGGGGCCCCAATCAGCCCCAGCATTTT.

This clonotype has more than one count but fewer than ten. V and J are TRBV29-1 and TRBJ2-5; the D gene is possibly TRBD1 (6 bases). The ends were cut back, 8 bases at V and 4 bases at J, with 17 bases in the middle. Germline V lookup: CDR1 SQVTM, CDR2 ANQGSEA. The length of the CDR3 is 13 residues. The CDR3: CSSEGDRRETQYF. CDR3 DNA: TGCAGCTCTGAGGGGGACCGCAGAGAGACCCAGTACTTC. Based on the CDR3 plus reference TRBV29-1 and TRBJ2-5, the full variable domain is SAVISQKPSRDICQRGTSLTIQCQVDSQVTMMFWYRQQPGQSLTLIATANQGSEATYESGFVIDKFPISRPNLTFSTLTVSNMSPEDSSIYLCSSEGDRRETQYFGPGTRLLVL.

The rearrangement links TRBV12-3 or TRBV12-4 to TRBJ2-5, with a weak D call TRBD2 (5 bases). Deletions cut 1 base from V and 10 bases from J, with 16 bases between. The CDR3 consists of 14 residues. CDR3 loop: CASSLGISLEGQYF. The CDR3 coding sequence is TGTGCCAGCAGTTTAGGGATCTCACTCGAGGGCCAGTACTTC.

This clonotype was counted a few times. The J gene is TRBJ2-1, the V gene TRBV6-5; D gene ambiguous. The CDR3 extends over 13 amino acids. Germline lookup yields CDR1 MNHEY and CDR2 SVGAGI. Trimming stripped 5 bases from V and 8 bases from J, with 13 bases between. The CDR3 here is CASSENFEDEQFF. In DNA, the CDR3 is TGTGCCAGCAGTGAAAACTTCGAGGATGAGCAGTTCTTC.

This clonotype was detected a few times. This chain links TRBV5-1 with TRBJ2-1, with 8 bases matching TRBD2. CDR3 length equals 14 residues. The germline V gene encodes CDR1 SGHRS and CDR2 YFSETQ. V dropped 5 bases and J dropped 5; count of bases not matched to a gene: 6. The CDR3 spells CASSIAGRDNEQFF. The CDR3 coding sequence is TGCGCCAGCAGTATAGCGGGACGCGACAATGAGCAGTTCTTC.

The CDR3 DNA reads as TGTGCCACCAGTCATCAGGGGACCCAAGAGACCCAGTACTTC. Its translation: CATSHQGTQETQYF. The chain has TRBV24-1 and TRBJ2-5; D is perhaps TRBD1 (6 bases). The CDR3 totals 14 residues. Trimming took 6 bases from V and 1 from J, leaving 11 bases between them. The V gene's germline CDR1 is KGHDR and CDR2 SFDVKD.

Points on this clonotype: A read error may explain this, as a much larger clone is one base away. The chain employs TRBV5-1 and TRBJ2-2; D possibly corresponds to TRBD2 (5 bases). CDR1 and CDR2 (germline): SGHRS, YFSETQ. The CDR3 sequence is 14 residues long. CDR3 coding DNA: TGCTCCAGCAGCGGACCGGGCAACACCGGGGAGCTGTTTTTT. It specifies CSSSGPGNTGELFF. The full variable domain, its missing parts supplied by reference TRBV5-1 and TRBJ2-2, is KAGVTQTPRYLIKTRGQQVTLSCSPISGHRSVSWYQQTPGQGLQFLFEYFSETQRNKGNFPGRFSGRQFSNSRSEMNVSTLELGDSALYLCSSSGPGNTGELFFGEGSRLTVL.